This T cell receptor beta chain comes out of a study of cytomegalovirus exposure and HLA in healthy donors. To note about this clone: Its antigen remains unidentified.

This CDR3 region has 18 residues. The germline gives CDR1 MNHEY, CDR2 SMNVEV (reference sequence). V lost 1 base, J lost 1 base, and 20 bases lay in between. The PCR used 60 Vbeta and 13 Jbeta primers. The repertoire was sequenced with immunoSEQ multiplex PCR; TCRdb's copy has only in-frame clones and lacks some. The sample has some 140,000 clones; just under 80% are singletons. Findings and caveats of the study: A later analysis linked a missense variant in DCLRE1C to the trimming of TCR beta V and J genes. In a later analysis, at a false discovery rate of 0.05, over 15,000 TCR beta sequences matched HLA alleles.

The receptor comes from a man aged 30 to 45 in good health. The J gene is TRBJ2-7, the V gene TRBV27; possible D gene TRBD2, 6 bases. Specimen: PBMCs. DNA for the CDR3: TGTGCCAGCAGTTTATTCGGCCGGGGCGGGACGTTTTCCTACGAGCAGTACTTC. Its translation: CASSLFGRGGTFSYEQYF.